This T cell receptor beta chain was recovered during a study of shared clonotypes between healthy human individuals. In the original processing: Because ImmunoSEQ provided only junction sequences with no quality scores, the filtering differed. The protocol was immunoSEQ multiplex PCR, while the TCRdb copy is restricted to in-frame clones and leaves out a portion. V and J calls and clone size are copied from that table; D and trimming were computed from the DNA. The sample has 2,500,000 or so clones, 85% to 95% seen once. Trimming cost V 2 bases and J 7 bases; bases outside gene matches: 1. Germline-derived CDR1 and CDR2 are MNHEY and SVGAGI. The CDR3 is 13 residues long.

The receptor was derived from a man younger than 35 in good health. Some clones in this sample may be carry-over from other donors' samples. Sequencing was done on a sample of naive CD4+ T cells from PBMCs. Subset given: CD45RA+ positively selected. The genes are TRBV6-5 and TRBJ1-4; 7 bases line up with TRBD1. The CDR3: CASSYAGGEKLFF. The CDR3 coding sequence is TGTGCCAGCAGTTACGCAGGGGGTGAAAAACTGTTTTTT.